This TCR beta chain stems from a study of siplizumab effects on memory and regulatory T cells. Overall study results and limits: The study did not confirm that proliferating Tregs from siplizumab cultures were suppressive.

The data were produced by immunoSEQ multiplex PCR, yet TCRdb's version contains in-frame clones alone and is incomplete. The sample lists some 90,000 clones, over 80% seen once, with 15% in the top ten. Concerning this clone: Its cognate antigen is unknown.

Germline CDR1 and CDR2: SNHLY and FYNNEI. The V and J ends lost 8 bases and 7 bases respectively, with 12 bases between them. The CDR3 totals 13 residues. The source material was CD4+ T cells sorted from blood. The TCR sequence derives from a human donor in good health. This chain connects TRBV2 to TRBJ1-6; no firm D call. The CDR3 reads CASVSGKNSPLHF. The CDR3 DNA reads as TGTGCCAGCGTCTCAGGAAAAAATTCACCCCTCCACTTT.